The 16 T cell receptor beta chains presented below share a single source sample, sequenced in a study of identical twins. One entry per CDR3 protein results from TCRdb running MiXCR on the 5' RACE reads. Of 690,000 or so distinct CDR3 sequences listed, 5.5% to 6.5% are singletons. Sequenced input: naive T cells sorted from blood. The origin of the receptors is a man aged 18 to 30 in good health.

The J gene is TRBJ2-1, the V gene TRBV2; D not certain. Looked up from germline, CDR1 is SNHLY and CDR2 is FYNNEI. The CDR3 length is 13 residues. V was trimmed by 1 base and J by 5 bases, leaving 6 bases between them. The CDR3 DNA reads TGTGCCAGCAGTGAAGAGGCAGACAATGAGCAGTTCTTC. Residues: CASSEEADNEQFF.

The V and J genes are TRBV7-9 and TRBJ2-3; the D call may be TRBD1 or TRBD2 (5 bases each). CDR3 length: 16 amino acids. The germline gives CDR1 SEHNR, CDR2 FQNEAQ (reference sequence). V lost 5 bases and J lost 2, with 17 bases in between. CDR3 coding DNA: TGTGCCAGCAGCCTAACGGGACGGAGAACCACAGATACGCAGTATTTT. As protein: CASSLTGRRTTDTQYF.

This clonotype was recorded a few times. The chain has TRBV6-5 and TRBJ2-2, with D unclear. Looked up from germline, CDR1 is MNHEY and CDR2 is SVGAGI. The CDR3 loop spans 13 amino acids. V was cut by 5 bases and J by 0 bases, with 4 bases left in between. The CDR3 DNA reads as TGTGCCAGCAGTAATTCGAACACCGGGGAGCTGTTTTTT. Amino acid sequence: CASSNSNTGELFF.

This clonotype was seen a few times. This chain joins TRBV7-9 and TRBJ2-5; no reliable D call. CDR1 and CDR2 (germline): SEHNR, FQNEAQ (reference sequence). The CDR3 covers 12 residues. V was trimmed by 5 bases and J by 7 bases, leaving 11 bases between them. The CDR3 bases are TGTGCCAGCAGCCCCCAAGATTCGACCCAGTACTTC. This encodes CASSPQDSTQYF.

This clonotype has a count of ten or more. The rearrangement links TRBV6-5 to TRBJ2-5; maybe TRBD2 (6 bases). The germline V gene has CDR1 MNHEY and CDR2 SVGAGI. The CDR3 is 15 residues long. Trimming pared 0 bases from V and 7 bases from J, leaving 15 bases between. The CDR3 spells CASSYSSAGRGTQYF. CDR3 nucleotides: TGTGCCAGCAGTTACTCGAGTGCGGGGCGCGGGACCCAGTACTTC.

This clonotype was recorded a few times. The genes are TRBV2 and TRBJ2-5; tentatively, D is TRBD2 (5 bases). Looked up from germline, CDR1 is SNHLY and CDR2 is FYNNEI. The CDR3 is 14 residues long. The V and J ends lost 4 bases and 4 bases respectively, with 13 bases between them. CDR3 loop: CASSVSGKTETQYF. In DNA form, the CDR3 reads TGTGCCAGCAGTGTCTCCGGGAAAACAGAGACCCAGTACTTC.

This clonotype was picked up many times. V is TRBV10-3 and J is TRBJ2-2, with D unclear. V was pared by 2 bases and J by 4 bases, with 8 bases between. The CDR3 is 14 residues long. Germline CDR1 ENHRY, CDR2 SYGVKD. The CDR3 is CAISEKQSTGELFF. In DNA form, the CDR3 reads TGTGCCATCAGTGAGAAGCAGAGCACCGGGGAGCTGTTTTTT.

This clonotype was recorded many times. The CDR3 reads CASSPYRYEQYF. CDR3 sequence (DNA): TGTGCCAGCAGTCCCTACAGATACGAGCAGTACTTC. The chain uses TRBV12-3 or TRBV12-4 and TRBJ2-7, with D unresolved. The V end lost 5 bases, the J end lost 4 bases, and 9 bases lay between the germline ends. The CDR3 is 12 amino acids.

To note about this clonotype: A much larger clone differs by one base, so this may be a read error. The chain has TRBV27 and TRBJ2-7; 9 nucleotides match TRBD1. This CDR3 is 13 amino acids long. CDR1 MNHEY and CDR2 SMNVEV come from the germline V gene (reference sequence). V lost 5 bases, J lost 8 bases, and 7 bases stayed unmatched. CDR3 protein: CASSDGTGSKQYF. CDR3 DNA: TGTGCCAGCAGTGACGGGACAGGGTCAAAGCAGTACTTC.

This clonotype came up many times. This chain uses TRBV12-3 or TRBV12-4 with TRBJ2-4; D is uncertain. V shed 5 bases and J shed 6 bases, with 14 bases lying between them. The CDR3 is 14 residues long. CDR3: CASSPSVGRNIQYF. The DNA for the CDR3 is TGTGCCAGCAGTCCGTCAGTAGGGCGAAACATTCAGTACTTC.

This clonotype was counted at least ten times. J is TRBJ2-3 and V is TRBV27, with 8 bases identical to TRBD1. The CDR3 length is 15 residues. The trim removed 5 bases at V and 3 bases at J, leaving 7 bases unmatched. Germline V CDR1 and CDR2: MNHEY, SMNVEV (reference sequence). CDR3 in amino acids: CASSPRTGFTDTQYF. The CDR3 DNA sequence: TGTGCCAGCAGTCCCCGGACAGGGTTTACAGATACGCAGTATTTT.

The sample holds many counts of this clonotype. This rearrangement joins TRBV6-1 to TRBJ2-3, with TRBD2 matching over 8 bases. Per the germline V gene, CDR1 is MNHNS and CDR2 is SASEGT. The CDR3 runs to 15 residues. The ends lost 5 bases at V and 5 bases at J; junction bases unmatched: 9. The CDR3 DNA reads as TGTGCCAGCAGTACCCTAAGCGGGAGAAGAGATACGCAGTATTTT. Its translation: CASSTLSGRRDTQYF.

The rearrangement uses TRBV24-1 and TRBJ2-5; D is possibly TRBD1 (6 bases). The CDR3 covers 15 residues. Deletions cut 4 bases from V and 5 bases from J, with 16 bases between. The germline gives CDR1 KGHDR, CDR2 SFDVKD. The CDR3: CATSDQRQVAETQYF. As DNA, the CDR3 is TGTGCCACCAGTGACCAAAGACAGGTTGCGGAGACCCAGTACTTC.

Many counts were recorded for this clonotype. The genes are TRBV6-2 or TRBV6-3 and TRBJ2-7, with 15 bases that match TRBD2. Trimming removed 2 bases from V and 3 bases from J; junction bases left unmatched: 8. The V gene's germline CDR1 is MNHEY and CDR2 SVGEGT. The CDR3 consists of 18 residues. The CDR3 sequence is CASSYHGTSGRNLYEQYF. The CDR3 region has the DNA TGTGCCAGCAGTTACCACGGGACTAGCGGGAGGAATCTCTACGAGCAGTACTTC.

This clonotype was counted between two and nine times. The V call is TRBV2, the J call TRBJ1-1, with D perhaps TRBD1 (6 bases). Germline CDR1 SNHLY, CDR2 FYNNEI. There are 14 residues in the CDR3. The CDR3 DNA is TGTGCTACCCGGCCCGGGACACCCTACACTGAAGCTTTCTTT. This sequence encodes CATRPGTPYTEAFF. The full variable domain, in which reference TRBV2 and TRBJ1-1 provide the parts outside the CDR3, is EPEVTQTPSHQVTQMGQEVILRCVPISNHLYFYWYRQILGQKVEFLVSFYNNEISEKSEIFDDQFSVERPDGSNFTLKIRSTKLEDSAMYFCATRPGTPYTEAFFGQGTRLTVV.

This clonotype was seen many times. The chain joins TRBV15 to TRBJ2-1, with TRBD1 matching over 7 bases. The trim removed 2 bases at V and 2 bases at J, leaving 12 bases unmatched. This CDR3 has 18 residues. CDR1 is LNHNV and CDR2 is YYDKDF in the germline V gene (reference sequence). CDR3 sequence (DNA): TGTGCCACCAGCAGAAATTCCCACAGGGGTAGGCCCTACAATGAGCAGTTCTTC. This translates into CATSRNSHRGRPYNEQFF.